These 12 T cell receptor beta chains originate from one sample sequenced in a study of tumor-infiltrating lymphocytes in primary liver carcinoma. Co-extraction of RNA and DNA was performed on roughly 17-32 mg of unsorted bulk tissue. TCR beta cDNA was made from roughly 500 ng total RNA with a constant-region primer. A slightly modified ARM-PCR protocol with three nested multiplex PCR rounds produced these TCR beta libraries. TRBV1-TRBV30 forward primers paired with a C-beta reverse primer were used in the first two PCR rounds, which ran about 11 cycles each. TCRdb called the multiplex PCR reads again in MiXCR, with one record for every CDR3 protein. The sample contains some 25,000 distinct CDR3 sequences, around 84% of which appear only once. Material for sequencing was liver tumor tissue from sampling region 3. Documented subset: tumor region T3, left-lateral pole. The receptors originated from a man aged 40-49 years with primary liver carcinoma and hepatitis B virus infection.

As regards this clonotype: The junction departs from the called germline gene at one end, perhaps through a read error. The gene calls are TRBV11-2 and TRBJ2-5, with TRBD1 matching 7 bases. CDR3 length: 16 amino acids. Germline assignment: CDR1 SGHAT and CDR2 FQNNGV. Written as DNA, the CDR3 is TGTGCCAGCGGCCATACTCATGGCAGGGGGAAAGAGATCCAGTACTTC. This sequence encodes CASGHTHGRGKEIQYF.

For this clonotype: One end of the junction does not line up with germline, which may come from a read error. The V call is TRBV11-2, the J call TRBJ2-2; D possibly uses TRBD1 or TRBD2 (6 bases each). CDR3 length: 17 amino acids. CDR1 and CDR2 (germline): SGHAT, FQNNGV. The chain's CDR3 is CTSSLALGGGNTGEPLF. The CDR3 DNA sequence: TGTACCAGCAGCTTAGCATTAGGAGGGGGGAACACCGGGGAGCCGTTATTT.

As concerns this clonotype: The junction departs from germline at one end; a sequencing error may be responsible. This chain uses TRBV10-3 with TRBJ2-3; 11 bases align to TRBD2. In germline, CDR1 is ENHRY, CDR2 SYGVKD. The CDR3 contains 18 residues. CDR3 sequence (DNA): TGTGTCATCAGTGAACCCCTCCGACTAGCGGGAACCACCGATACGCAGTATTTT. It codes for CVISEPLRLAGTTDTQYF.

About this clonotype itself: Compared with germline, one end of the junction differs, possibly owing to a read error. This sequence joins TRBV19 and TRBJ2-2, with 9 positions matching TRBD1. Looked up from germline, CDR1 is LNHDA and CDR2 is SQIVND (reference sequence). CDR3 size: 14 residues. This CDR3 is CASSIGTGTGELSF. The CDR3 nucleotides are TGTGCCAGTAGTATCGGGACAGGGACCGGGGAGCTGTCTTTT.

The J gene is TRBJ1-1, the V gene TRBV4-2, with 8 bases matching TRBD1. Germline V CDR1 and CDR2: LGHNA, YNFKEQ. The CDR3 totals 17 residues. Trimming took 0 bases from V and 14 from J; bases not matched to a gene: 20. CDR3 in amino acids: CASSQEYGQGFWSETFF. The CDR3, as DNA: TGTGCCAGCAGCCAAGAGTACGGACAGGGTTTTTGGAGTGAAACATTCTTT.

Notes on this clonotype: A read error may produce the germline difference seen at one junction end. The CDR3 spells CSVERERGRGETQYF. The CDR3 coding sequence is TGCAGCGTTGAAAGGGAAAGGGGTAGGGGAGAGACCCAATACTTC. The J gene is TRBJ2-5, the V gene TRBV29-1, with D perhaps matching TRBD1 or TRBD2 (5 bases each). Germline lookup yields CDR1 SQVTM and CDR2 ANQGSEA. The CDR3 covers 15 residues.

DNA for the CDR3: TGTGCCAGCAGCTTAGCATTAGGAGGGGCAGGCGCAGGGGAGCTGTTTTTT. Translating gives CASSLALGGAGAGELFF. The chain links TRBV11-2 to TRBJ2-2; D perhaps matches TRBD2 (6 bases). V was trimmed by 1 base and J by 8 bases, leaving 20 bases between them. Germline CDR1 SGHAT, CDR2 FQNNGV. CDR3 size: 17 residues. Combining the CDR3 with reference TRBV11-2 and TRBJ2-2 gives the whole variable domain EAGVAQSPRYKIIEKRQSVAFWCNPISGHATLYWYQQILGQGPKLLIQFQNNGVVDDSQLPKDRFSAERLKGVDSTLKIQPAKLEDSAVYLCASSLALGGAGAGELFFGEGSRLTVL.

This clonotype was detected many times. V and J are TRBV7-3 and TRBJ1-1; 7 nucleotides match TRBD1. CDR3 length: 13 amino acids. The trim removed 5 bases at V and 10 bases at J, leaving 10 bases unmatched. The germline CDR1 and CDR2 sequences are SGHTA and FQGTGA. The CDR3 DNA is TGTGCCAGCAGCCCGGGTGACAGGGTGGGAGCTTTCTTT. Translated, it gives CASSPGDRVGAFF.

The sample holds a few counts of this clonotype. The chain is built from TRBV10-3 and TRBJ2-6; 7 bases match TRBD2. CDR3 size: 14 residues. The germline V gene encodes CDR1 ENHRY and CDR2 SYGVKD. The CDR3 coding sequence is TGTAGCACTCGGGGGGAAACTGGGGCCAACGTCCTGACTTTC. It encodes CSTRGETGANVLTF.

With respect to this clonotype: No conserved phenylalanine or tryptophan ends this CDR3, so it is likely a read error. The CDR3 here is CATSPGSGAYEQYL. As DNA, the CDR3 is TGTGCCACCAGTCCCGGCTCGGGGGCCTACGAGCAGTACCTC. V is TRBV10-3 and J is TRBJ2-7; D might be TRBD2 (6 bases). The CDR3 covers 14 residues. CDR1 and CDR2 (germline): ENHRY, SYGVKD.

This clonotype was counted many times. The gene calls are TRBV5-1 and TRBJ2-5; no definite D call. This CDR3 has 17 amino acids. V was clipped by 3 bases and J by 2 bases, with 20 bases between them. Germline loops: CDR1 SGHRS, CDR2 YFSETQ. The chain's CDR3 is CASSSLPVSSGQETQYF. CDR3 nucleotides: TGCGCCAGCAGCTCCCTCCCCGTCAGTTCGGGTCAAGAGACCCAGTACTTC.

About this clonotype itself: The conserved phenylalanine or tryptophan normally closing the CDR3 is absent here, so this likely arose from a read error. V usage is TRBV11-2 and J usage is TRBJ2-1; the D is unclear. This CDR3 is built from 14 residues. The ends were cut back, 2 bases at V and 9 bases at J, with 14 bases in the middle. Germline CDR1 is SGHAT and CDR2 is FQNNGV. The CDR3 here is CASSLYRLLSEQFS. DNA of the CDR3: TGTGCCAGCAGCTTATATCGGCTACTTAGTGAGCAGTTCTCC.